A selection of T cell receptor beta chains follows, all from one sample in a study of beta chain features in type 1 diabetes. Libraries were prepared by immunoSEQ multiplex PCR; TCRdb keeps only in-frame clonotypes and omits some of them. Of a few hundred thousand clones in the sample, over 12% are singletons; the top ten hold under 0.02%. The specimen sequenced was naive CD4+ T cells from blood. The receptors here all came from a woman aged 18-35 years in good health. Each CDR3 is given with its conserved first and last residue. D genes are given only for firm matches. The size entry is marked missing in some rows and otherwise reads once, few, many or a size class.

14	TRBV18	.	TRBJ1-2	.	CASSPGGGRGGYTF	TGTGCCAGCTCACCGGGCGGGGGCCGTGGTGGCTACACCTTC
11	TRBV15	.	TRBJ2-1	.	CATSNGDEQFF	TGTGCCACCAGCAATGGAGATGAGCAGTTCTTC
15	TRBV11-2	.	TRBJ1-1	.	CASSRQTGMNTEAFF	TGTGCCAGCAGCCGTCAGACAGGTATGAACACTGAAGCTTTCTTT
13	TRBV7-3	.	TRBJ2-3	.	CASSLGPTDTQYF	TGTGCCAGCAGCTTAGGGCCCACAGATACGCAGTATTTT
14	TRBV19	.	TRBJ2-7	.	CASSIAGDNYEQYF	TGTGCCAGTAGTATAGCCGGGGACAACTACGAGCAGTACTTC
15	TRBV18	few	TRBJ2-1	TRBD2	CASSPGLAGTGEQFF	TGTGCCAGCTCACCCGGACTAGCGGGAACCGGGGAGCAGTTCTTC
15	TRBV30	few	TRBJ1-1	.	CAWSKAGARGTEAFF	TGTGCCTGGAGCAAAGCGGGGGCGCGAGGCACTGAAGCTTTCTTT
14	TRBV5-4	few	TRBJ2-1	TRBD1	CASSSRVGQGEQFF	TGTGCCAGCAGTTCCCGGGTAGGACAGGGCGAGCAGTTCTTC
15	TRBV5-6	.	TRBJ1-5	.	CASSWGPTRGQPQHF	TGTGCCAGCAGCTGGGGACCGACCAGGGGACAGCCCCAGCATTTT
15	TRBV2	.	TRBJ2-7	TRBD2	CASSEASSGSHEQYF	TGTGCCAGCAGTGAGGCGTCTAGCGGGAGCCACGAGCAGTACTTC
17	TRBV5-1	few	TRBJ2-3	TRBD2	CASSSVPSGTYPDTQYF	TGCGCCAGCAGCTCCGTTCCTAGCGGGACGTACCCAGATACGCAGTATTTT
13	TRBV7-3	.	TRBJ2-7	.	CASSAGGTSEQYF	TGTGCCAGCAGCGCAGGGGGGACAAGCGAGCAGTACTTC
15	TRBV15	few	TRBJ2-7	.	CATSRVGGISLEQYF	TGTGCCACCAGCAGAGTTGGCGGGATATCTCTCGAGCAGTACTTC
14	TRBV18	.	TRBJ1-1	.	CASSRQGQNTEAFF	TGTGCCAGCTCAAGGCAGGGGCAGAACACTGAAGCTTTCTTT
14	TRBV9	.	TRBJ1-3	TRBD1	CASSVRQGENTIYF	TGTGCCAGCAGCGTCCGACAGGGAGAAAACACCATATATTTT
17	TRBV5-4	.	TRBJ2-5	.	CASSLGVGESIGKTQYF	TGTGCCAGCAGCTTGGGGGTGGGAGAGAGTATCGGAAAGACCCAGTACTTC
15	TRBV29-1	once	TRBJ2-1	TRBD2	CSVGASGRGYNEQFF	TGCAGCGTTGGGGCTAGCGGGAGAGGGTACAATGAGCAGTTCTTC
14	TRBV30	few	TRBJ2-1	TRBD1	CAWTRQGDANEQFF	TGTGCCTGGACCAGACAGGGGGACGCTAATGAGCAGTTCTTC
14	TRBV5-4	.	TRBJ2-7	.	CASSSQGMRNEQYF	TGTGCCAGCAGTTCGCAGGGGATGAGAAACGAGCAGTACTTC
16	TRBV9	.	TRBJ2-5	TRBD1	CASSVRPGTAQETQYF	TGTGCCAGCAGCGTACGACCCGGGACAGCCCAAGAGACCCAGTACTTC
15	TRBV6-6	.	TRBJ2-7	TRBD2	CASSDGLAGGDEQYF	TGTGCCAGCAGTGACGGTCTAGCGGGAGGCGACGAGCAGTACTTC
13	TRBV29-1	.	TRBJ1-1	.	CSVGRGLNTEAFF	TGCAGCGTTGGAAGGGGGTTGAACACTGAAGCTTTCTTT
14	TRBV15	few	TRBJ2-7	TRBD2	CATSRDRAGDSPWF	TGTGCCACCAGCAGAGATCGTGCGGGAGACTCTCCGTGGTTC
13	TRBV27	.	TRBJ1-2	TRBD1	CASSWGQTYGYTF	TGTGCCAGCAGTTGGGGACAGACCTATGGCTACACCTTC
13	TRBV7-9	few	TRBJ2-6	.	CASSLQGANVLTF	TGTGCCAGCAGCTTACAAGGGGCCAACGTCCTGACTTTC
15	TRBV28	.	TRBJ1-2	TRBD1	CASSQRRDSNYGYTF	TGTGCCAGCAGTCAACGTAGGGACAGTAACTATGGCTACACCTTC
13	TRBV4-2	few	TRBJ2-1	.	CASSQVNSGEQFF	TGTGCCAGCAGCCAAGTGAATAGCGGTGAGCAGTTCTTC
15	TRBV6-5	.	TRBJ2-1	TRBD2	CASSPDLAGYNEQFF	TGTGCCAGCAGCCCCGATTTAGCGGGTTACAATGAGCAGTTCTTC
16	TRBV23-1	.	TRBJ2-7	.	CASSQSPDRYTYEQYF	TGCGCCAGCAGTCAATCCCCGGACAGATACACCTACGAGCAGTACTTC
18	TRBV4-3	few	TRBJ2-1	TRBD2	CASSQVRGAGGPYNEQFF	TGCGCCAGCAGCCAAGTCCGAGGCGCGGGAGGTCCCTACAATGAGCAGTTCTTC
11	TRBV20-1	few	TRBJ2-1	TRBD2	CTTSGYNEQFF	TGCACTACTAGCGGCTACAATGAGCAGTTCTTC
17	TRBV13	.	TRBJ2-2	.	CASSFPVGSFNTGELFF	TGTGCCAGCAGCTTCCCCGTGGGCAGCTTTAACACCGGGGAGCTGTTTTTT
15	TRBV29-1	.	TRBJ2-7	.	CSVEVPTGVSYEQYF	TGCAGCGTTGAAGTCCCAACGGGGGTCTCCTACGAGCAGTACTTC
14	TRBV19	few	TRBJ2-1	.	CASSIAGSYNEQFF	TGTGCCAGTAGTATAGCGGGGAGCTACAATGAGCAGTTCTTC
17	TRBV4-2	.	TRBJ2-3	TRBD2	CASSQGATSGRTDTQYF	TGTGCCAGCAGCCAAGGAGCGACTAGCGGGAGGACAGATACGCAGTATTTT
13	TRBV30	few	TRBJ1-2	.	CASRDLFVRGYTF	TGTGCCTCCCGGGACTTATTCGTTCGTGGCTACACCTTC
13	TRBV30	few	TRBJ1-4	TRBD1	CAWETDRDEKLFF	TGTGCCTGGGAAACGGACAGGGATGAAAAACTGTTTTTT
17	TRBV18	few	TRBJ1-5	TRBD1	CASSPLGQGAAEQPQHF	TGTGCCAGCTCACCACTGGGACAGGGGGCAGCGGAACAGCCCCAGCATTTT
14	TRBV30	.	TRBJ2-1	TRBD2	CAWKGTRPSNEQFF	TGTGCCTGGAAGGGGACTAGACCTTCCAATGAGCAGTTCTTC
15	TRBV6-6	few	TRBJ2-7	.	CASSSTGSNPYEQYF	TGTGCCAGCAGTTCCACAGGGTCGAATCCCTACGAGCAGTACTTC
12	TRBV2	.	TRBJ1-1	.	CASSDSGGRAFF	TGTGCCAGCAGTGATTCGGGGGGGAGAGCTTTCTTT
14	TRBV7-9	.	TRBJ2-1	TRBD1	CASRPGTGNNEQFF	TGTGCCTCCCGACCCGGGACAGGAAACAATGAGCAGTTCTTC
17	TRBV18	.	TRBJ2-1	TRBD2	CASSPPSLAGGRNEQFF	TGTGCCAGCTCACCACCGTCTCTAGCGGGAGGGAGAAATGAGCAGTTCTTC
14	TRBV16	few	TRBJ1-1	.	CASSQSGGYTEAFF	TGTGCCAGCAGCCAATCGGGGGGATATACTGAAGCTTTCTTT
13	TRBV30	few	TRBJ2-7	TRBD2	CAWSVGGSNEQYF	TGTGCCTGGAGTGTCGGGGGGTCTAACGAGCAGTACTTC
12	TRBV29-1	.	TRBJ1-1	.	CSVAEGVPEAFF	TGCAGCGTGGCCGAGGGGGTTCCTGAAGCTTTCTTT
16	TRBV7-9	.	TRBJ2-3	.	CASSLAGGPSTDTQYF	TGTGCCAGCAGCTTAGCGGGGGGACCATCCACAGATACGCAGTATTTT
13	TRBV28	few	TRBJ1-1	.	CASRLQARDVAFF	TGTGCCAGCAGACTTCAGGCCAGGGATGTTGCTTTCTTT
14	TRBV7-2	few	TRBJ2-7	.	CASSPPGRAYEQYF	TGTGCCAGCAGCCCGCCCGGCAGGGCCTACGAGCAGTACTTC
13	TRBV5-1	.	TRBJ2-5	TRBD1	CASSRGQGETQYF	TGCGCCAGCAGTCGCGGACAGGGGGAGACCCAGTACTTC
16	TRBV6-5	few	TRBJ2-1	TRBD2	CASSYREGPPYNEQFF	TGTGCCAGCAGTTACCGGGAGGGACCTCCCTACAATGAGCAGTTCTTC
14	TRBV7-9	.	TRBJ2-7	.	CASSLATPGYEQYF	TGTGCCAGCAGCTTAGCGACCCCAGGCTACGAGCAGTACTTC